Presented here are 24 T cell receptor beta chains from one specimen sequenced in a study of blood T cell repertoires in COVID-19. Assay: immunoSEQ multiplex PCR; the TCRdb copy retains only in-frame clones and omits some. The sample yields roughly 280,000 clones, around 87% seen once. Sequenced sample: peripheral blood. The receptors derive from a woman aged 55-75 years with COVID-19, enrolled during active disease.

The chain is built from TRBV21-1 and TRBJ2-1; the listed D gene, TRBD1, was not tested against the DNA. TRBV21-1 is marked as a pseudogene. The CDR3 length is 13 residues. The CDR3 is CASSKALSQADIF. DNA of the CDR3: TGTGCCAGCAGCAAAGCGCTTTCACAGGCTGATATCTTC.

The rearrangement uses TRBV6-5 and TRBJ1-2, with 9 bases fitting TRBD1. J lost 0 bases, V lost 3 bases, and 2 bases had no gene match. The CDR3 is made up of 15 amino acids. Looked up from germline, CDR1 is MNHEY and CDR2 is SVGAGI. CDR3 bases: TGTGCCAGCAGTTATGGGACAGGGACTAACTATGGCTACACCTTC. It yields the protein CASSYGTGTNYGYTF.

The rearrangement links TRBV21-1 to TRBJ1-2; the D call of TRBD1 is as the table states it, not checked on the DNA. TRBV21-1 has pseudogene status. The CDR3 sequence is 18 residues long. CDR3 coding DNA: TGTGCCAGCAGCAACTACCCCGGGACAGGGGATTACTGGTATGGCTACACCTTC. Translation: CASSNYPGTGDYWYGYTF.

The V call is TRBV5-6, the J call TRBJ2-6, with 10 bases identical to TRBD1. The CDR3 spans 18 residues. Germline CDR1 and CDR2: SGHDT and YYEEEE. V shed 0 bases, J shed 1 base, and the junction held 4 bases outside the gene matches. The CDR3 here is CASSLAGQGLSGANVLTF. The CDR3 DNA is TGTGCCAGCAGCTTGGCGGGACAGGGGCTTTCTGGGGCCAACGTCCTGACTTTC.

In this sample, this clone turned up a few times. The V call is TRBV28, the J call TRBJ1-5; 8 nucleotides agree with TRBD1. Unmatched junction bases numbered 9, after V lost 5 bases and J lost 6 bases. Germline assignment: CDR1 MDHEN and CDR2 SYDVKM. This CDR3 is 15 amino acids long. The CDR3 nucleotides are TGTGCCAGCAGTCCCCTGGACAGGGTCAGTCAGCCCCAGCATTTT. This gives the protein CASSPLDRVSQPQHF.

The gene calls are TRBV4-3 and TRBJ2-7; possibly TRBD2 for D (5 bases). The CDR3 contains 15 residues. The germline V and J ends were trimmed by 0 bases and 0 bases, with 9 bases remaining between them. The V gene's germline CDR1 is LGHNA and CDR2 YSLEER. CDR3 nucleotide sequence: TGCGCCAGCAGCCAAGATCGGACTGCCTCCTACGAGCAGTACTTC. It encodes CASSQDRTASYEQYF.

V usage is TRBV18 and J usage is TRBJ1-1; the D gene is possibly TRBD1 (5 bases). Trimming left V 6 bases short and J 5 bases short, with 22 bases between. The germline gives CDR1 KGHSH, CDR2 LQKENI. This CDR3 comprises 16 residues. The DNA for the CDR3 is TGTGCCAGCTCCTTTATGAACAGGTCCCGGGGGACTGAAGCTTTCTTT. It translates to CASSFMNRSRGTEAFF.

The V and J genes are TRBV18 and TRBJ1-2; D uncertain. Deletions cut 3 bases from V and 2 bases from J, with 19 bases between. Looked up from germline, CDR1 is KGHSH and CDR2 is LQKENI. This CDR3 region has 17 residues. The CDR3: CASSPTTSQPANYGYTF. CDR3 nucleotide sequence: TGTGCCAGCTCACCGACCACGTCACAGCCCGCGAACTATGGCTACACCTTC.

The V gene is TRBV28, the J gene TRBJ1-2; maybe TRBD1 (5 bases). Germline V lookup: CDR1 MDHEN, CDR2 SYDVKM. There are 13 residues in the CDR3. V was clipped by 5 bases and J by 8 bases, with 15 bases between them. The CDR3: CASSPAGMGGYTF. The DNA of the CDR3 is TGTGCCAGCAGTCCCGCAGGGATGGGCGGCTACACCTTC.

V usage is TRBV4-2 and J usage is TRBJ2-7; 8 nucleotides agree with TRBD1. CDR1 is LGHNA and CDR2 is YNFKEQ in the germline V gene. The CDR3 sequence is 15 residues long. V gave up 1 base and J gave up 3 bases; unmatched junction bases: 5. The CDR3 here is CASSQGGQGGYEQYF. For the CDR3, the DNA is TGTGCCAGCAGCCAAGGCGGACAGGGAGGCTACGAGCAGTACTTC.

This chain links TRBV11-1 with TRBJ1-6; 7 bases are shared with TRBD1. V shed 3 bases, J shed 8 bases, and the junction held 1 base outside the gene matches. Per germline, CDR1 SGHAT and CDR2 FQDESV (reference sequence). The CDR3 loop spans 13 amino acids. DNA of the CDR3: TGTGCCAGCAGCTTTGACAGGGATTCACCCCTCCACTTT. It codes for CASSFDRDSPLHF.

This chain joins TRBV27 and TRBJ1-6; TRBD1 is a possible D gene (6 bases). The V and J ends lost 6 bases and 0 bases respectively, with 9 bases between them. The CDR3 is 15 residues long. CDR1 and CDR2 (germline): MNHEY, SMNVEV (reference sequence). In DNA, the CDR3 is TGTGCCAGCAGGGCGGGGGCCTCCTATAATTCACCCCTCCACTTT. Residues: CASRAGASYNSPLHF.

The chain combines TRBV20-1 with TRBJ2-1, with a tentative D call TRBD2 (5 bases). Germline V lookup: CDR1 DFQATT, CDR2 SNEGSKA (reference sequence). V lost 5 bases to trimming and J lost 9 bases, with 8 bases between them. This CDR3 comprises 10 residues. CDR3 bases: TGCAGTGCTCCTCGGGGTGAGCAGTTCTTC. It yields the protein CSAPRGEQFF.

V and J are TRBV19 and TRBJ1-5, with D hard to call. V lost 3 bases to trimming and J lost 0 bases, with 6 bases between them. CDR1 LNHDA and CDR2 SQIVND come from the germline V gene (reference sequence). CDR3 size: 14 residues. CDR3 loop: CASSMYGSNQPQHF. CDR3 DNA: TGTGCCAGTAGTATGTACGGTAGCAATCAGCCCCAGCATTTT.

The count of this clone is one. The chain uses TRBV6-2 or TRBV6-3 and TRBJ2-2, with 12 nucleotides matching TRBD2. The CDR3 is 16 amino acids. Germline loops: CDR1 MNHEY, CDR2 SVGEGT. Trimming at V came to 5 bases and at J to 4 bases, leaving 5 bases not matched to a gene. The CDR3 spells CASSALAGGITGELFF. CDR3 nucleotide sequence: TGTGCCAGCAGTGCCCTAGCGGGAGGGATCACCGGGGAGCTGTTTTTT.

This clone was detected once. The rearrangement uses TRBV10-2 and TRBJ2-6; 7 nucleotides agree with TRBD2. CDR3 size: 20 residues. Germline V lookup: CDR1 WSHSY, CDR2 SAAADI. The trim removed 5 bases at V and 1 base at J, leaving 17 bases unmatched. The CDR3 loop reads CASSPYRPGAGGSGANVLTF. The CDR3 region has the DNA TGCGCCAGCAGTCCCTACCGACCCGGGGCCGGGGGGTCTGGGGCCAACGTCCTGACTTTC.

The rearrangement joins TRBV19 to TRBJ1-1; 8 bases fit TRBD1. This CDR3 is 12 amino acids long. Germline V gives CDR1 LNHDA, CDR2 SQIVND (reference sequence). V dropped 9 bases and J dropped 3; count of bases not matched to a gene: 3. CDR3 coding DNA: TGTGCCAGCCAGGACAGGGACACTGAAGCTTTCTTT. It specifies CASQDRDTEAFF.

V and J are TRBV14 and TRBJ1-1; D uncertain. The germline V gene has CDR1 SGHDN and CDR2 FVKESK. V was trimmed by 3 bases and J by 4 bases, leaving 9 bases between them. This CDR3 is built from 13 residues. CDR3 in amino acids: CASSHGRPTEAFF. The CDR3 DNA sequence: TGTGCCAGCAGCCACGGGAGACCCACTGAAGCTTTCTTT.

The V call is TRBV19, the J call TRBJ1-2; D is undetermined. Trimming shortened V by 6 bases and J by 2 bases, and 10 bases separated the two germline ends. The CDR3 contains 13 residues. The V gene's germline CDR1 is LNHDA and CDR2 SQIVND (reference sequence). The chain's CDR3 is CASSPSPNYGYTF. The DNA of the CDR3 is TGTGCCAGTAGCCCTAGCCCCAACTATGGCTACACCTTC.

This chain links TRBV19 with TRBJ1-4, with 11 bases aligning to TRBD1. Trimming cost V 10 bases and J 10 bases; bases outside gene matches: 14. Germline V CDR1 and CDR2: LNHDA, SQIVND (reference sequence). CDR3 length: 15 residues. CDR3 in amino acids: CATGQGVRGSRKLFF. The CDR3 nucleotides read TGTGCCACGGGACAGGGGGTAAGGGGAAGTCGAAAACTGTTTTTT.

The chain carries TRBV5-1 and TRBJ1-6, with D hard to call. V gave up 3 bases and J gave up 10 bases, with 11 bases separating them. This CDR3 comprises 13 residues. CDR1 is SGHRS, CDR2 YFSETQ, per germline. CDR3 sequence: CASSSDGVSPLHF. In nucleotides, the CDR3 is TGCGCCAGCAGCTCCGACGGGGTGTCACCCCTCCACTTT.

The chain recombines TRBV29-1 with TRBJ2-2; a weak D match, TRBD1 (6 bases). The germline V gene encodes CDR1 SQVTM and CDR2 ANQGSEA. The V end lost 4 bases, the J end lost 4 bases, and 10 bases lay between the germline ends. The CDR3 covers 13 residues. The CDR3 is CSVGGQSTGELFF. The CDR3 DNA reads TGCAGCGTTGGGGGACAAAGCACCGGGGAGCTGTTTTTT.

The V gene is TRBV28, the J gene TRBJ2-2; tentative D call: TRBD2 (7 bases). The CDR3 runs 15 residues. V dropped 6 bases and J dropped 1 base, with 12 bases sitting between them. Germline lookup yields CDR1 MDHEN and CDR2 SYDVKM. The CDR3 sequence: CASRDSGKNTGELFF. The CDR3 nucleotides read TGTGCCAGCAGGGACAGCGGGAAGAACACCGGGGAGCTGTTTTTT. Full variable domain (outside the CDR3, taken from reference TRBV28 and TRBJ2-2): DVKVTQSSRYLVKRTGEKVFLECVQDMDHENMFWYRQDPGLGLRLIYFSYDVKMKEKGDIPEGYSVSREKKERFSLILESASTNQTSMYLCASRDSGKNTGELFFGEGSRLTVL.

The chain combines TRBV6-2 or TRBV6-3 with TRBJ1-5; D gene ambiguous. The germline CDR1 and CDR2 sequences are MNHEY and SVGEGT. V was cut by 2 bases and J by 1 base, with 9 bases left in between. The CDR3 is 15 amino acids. Here the CDR3 DNA reads TGTGCCAGCAGTTACGCCAGGAACAGCAATCAGCCCCAGCATTTT. Translation: CASSYARNSNQPQHF.